A selection of T cell receptor beta chains follows, all from one sample in a study of human T cells and chemical hapten exposure. TCRdb passed the RACE reads through MiXCR, listing each CDR3 protein once. The sample records tens of thousands of distinct CDR3 sequences, 10% to 14% being singletons. Sequenced material: whole blood, taken in connection with sensitization to the hapten diphenylcyclopropenone (DPC). These receptors all come from a woman aged 45 to 65 with alopecia areata. Some clones in this sample may be carry-over from other donors' samples. CDR3s include the opening cysteine and the closing phenylalanine or tryptophan. A D gene is named only where the DNA matches it firmly. Expanded clones are given a class, and other clones once, few, many or no size at all.

J gene,clone size,V gene,D gene,CDR3 DNA,CDR3 protein
TRBJ2-1,few,TRBV18,TRBD2,TGTGCCAGCTCAGAGGCACTAGCGCTCTCCTACAATGAGCAGTTCTTC,CASSEALALSYNEQFF
TRBJ2-1,many,TRBV9,TRBD2,TGTGCCAGCAGCGTAGATCCGGCTAGCGGCTACAATGAGCAGTTCTTC,CASSVDPASGYNEQFF
TRBJ1-1,many,TRBV6-2/TRBV6-3,NA,TGTGCCAGCAGTTACGGGGCCCTTCGAGCTTTCTTT,CASSYGALRAFF
TRBJ1-4,few,TRBV7-2,TRBD1,TGTGCCAGCAGCGTAGGGGACAGGGGGGAAAAACTGTTTTTT,CASSVGDRGEKLFF
TRBJ1-4,many,TRBV6-5,NA,TGTGCCAGCAGTTACACTAGAATTAATGAAAAACTGTTTTTT,CASSYTRINEKLFF
TRBJ1-2,NA,TRBV4-1,NA,TGCGCCAGCAGCCAAGTACGGGACTATGGCTACACCTTC,CASSQVRDYGYTF
TRBJ2-7,NA,TRBV20-1,TRBD1,TGCAGTGCTAGAGAGAGTAGACAGGGGGGCGAGCAGTACTTC,CSARESRQGGEQYF
TRBJ2-4,many,TRBV28,TRBD2,TGTGCCAGCAGTTTCCCTCTAGCGGGAGGCTCGGTAGCCAAAAACATTCAGTACTTC,CASSFPLAGGSVAKNIQYF
TRBJ1-5,many,TRBV20-1,TRBD1,TGCAGTGCCTCCCAGGGGGGGAGCAATCAGCCCCAGCATTTT,CSASQGGSNQPQHF
TRBJ2-1,NA,TRBV19,TRBD2,TGTGCCAGTAGTAGACGACTAGCGGGGGCCAATGAGCAGTTCTTC,CASSRRLAGANEQFF
TRBJ1-1,NA,TRBV20-1,NA,TGCAGTGCTAGAGCCCCGGTCAAGGCAGAAGCTTTCTTT,CSARAPVKAEAFF
TRBJ2-3,many,TRBV18,NA,TGTGCCAGCTCACCCCCAATGAGGAACCCAGATACGCAGTATTTT,CASSPPMRNPDTQYF
TRBJ2-7,few,TRBV10-3,NA,TGTGCCATCAGTGAGCCTAAGGCCGCGGGACGGTACGAGCAGTACTTC,CAISEPKAAGRYEQYF
TRBJ2-7,few,TRBV5-1,NA,TGCGCCAGGACACAGGGTTCGGACTACGAGCAGTACTTC,CARTQGSDYEQYF
TRBJ2-3,many,TRBV5-1,NA,TGCGCCAGCAGCCCCGCGGGGCCTCAGTTAGATACGCAGTATTTT,CASSPAGPQLDTQYF
TRBJ2-5,many,TRBV3-1,TRBD2,TGTGCCAGCAGCCAACCCGGGACTAGCGGGACGGAGACCCAGTACTTC,CASSQPGTSGTETQYF
TRBJ2-3,NA,TRBV20-1,NA,TGCAGTGCTAGCTCATTTACCCTACCGGACAAGGGCTTAGATACGCAGTATTTT,CSASSFTLPDKGLDTQYF
TRBJ2-3,many,TRBV29-1,TRBD1,TGCAGCGTTGCAGGGACAGGGATCGGGACGAGGGTAGATACGCAGTATTTT,CSVAGTGIGTRVDTQYF